The 30 T cell receptor beta chains presented below share a single source sample, sequenced in a study of CD8 T cells in ankylosing spondylitis. MiXCR, applied by TCRdb to the 5' RACE reads, yields one record per CDR3 protein. The sample shows roughly 14,000 distinct CDR3 sequences, approximately 2.5% of them seen only once. Sequencing was performed on blood, either unsorted or a sorted T cell fraction (not recorded which). The receptors were gathered from a male donor with ankylosing spondylitis or in good health (not recorded which).

In its sample, this clonotype was seen many times. This chain links TRBV9 with TRBJ2-4, with 11 bases lining up with TRBD2. This CDR3 spans 16 amino acids. Looked up from germline, CDR1 is SGDLS and CDR2 is YYNGEE. The junction had 10 bases not matched to a gene; V was cut back by 5 bases and J by 6 bases. This CDR3 reads CASSDGASGGINIQYF. The CDR3, as DNA: TGTGCCAGCAGTGACGGAGCTAGCGGGGGGATAAACATTCAGTACTTC.

There are many counts of this clonotype. This chain joins TRBV21-1 and TRBJ1-5; TRBD1, as called in the table, went unchecked against the DNA. TRBV21-1 is an annotated pseudogene. The CDR3 length is 20 residues. This CDR3 reads CASSVRIGQGGTNVGQPQHF. CDR3 nucleotide sequence: TGTGCCAGCAGTGTAAGGATCGGACAGGGAGGGACAAATGTTGGTCAGCCCCAGCATTTT.

In its sample, this clonotype was seen many times. The J gene is TRBJ2-7, the V gene TRBV9, with TRBD1 matching over 8 bases. The CDR3 extends over 13 amino acids. J gave up 6 bases and V 4 bases, and 6 bases lay outside the gene matches. Germline lookup yields CDR1 SGDLS and CDR2 YYNGEE. For the CDR3, the DNA is TGTGCCAGCAGCCTCACGACAGGGGCCGAGCAGTACTTC. It specifies CASSLTTGAEQYF.

This clonotype was found many times. This chain uses TRBV9 with TRBJ2-6; the D is unclear. The CDR3 has 15 residues. Between the trimmed V and J ends, which lost 4 bases and 0 bases, there was a span of 8 bases. Looked up from germline, CDR1 is SGDLS and CDR2 is YYNGEE. The CDR3 sequence is CASSLHNSGANVLTF. CDR3 sequence (DNA): TGTGCCAGCAGCCTACATAACTCTGGGGCCAACGTCCTGACTTTC.

This clonotype is classed as medium-sized (0.01 to 0.1%). This sequence joins TRBV9 and TRBJ2-2; 7 nucleotides agree with TRBD2. The CDR3 loop spans 15 amino acids. Germline CDR1 SGDLS, CDR2 YYNGEE. Trimming removed 8 bases from V and 0 bases from J; junction bases left unmatched: 7. The CDR3 DNA reads as TGTGCCAGTAGATCTGGGGGGGCGAACACCGGGGAGCTGTTTTTT. Residues: CASRSGGANTGELFF.

This clonotype was counted many times. CDR3 sequence reads: CASSVEAGSGNTIYF. The CDR3 DNA sequence: TGTGCCAGCAGCGTAGAGGCAGGCTCTGGAAACACCATATATTTT. The chain carries TRBV9 and TRBJ1-3; D unclear. The CDR3 consists of 15 residues. V lost 0 bases and J 0 bases, leaving 7 bases between the germline ends. Germline V lookup: CDR1 SGDLS, CDR2 YYNGEE.

Many counts were recorded for this clonotype. This chain links TRBV9 with TRBJ2-3; D uncertain. This CDR3 has 15 residues. The V and J ends lost 0 bases and 5 bases respectively, with 13 bases between them. Germline loops: CDR1 SGDLS, CDR2 YYNGEE. Here the CDR3 DNA reads TGTGCCAGCAGCGTAGGGTCAGCCGCACAAGATACGCAGTATTTT. This codes for CASSVGSAAQDTQYF. Drawing the rest from reference TRBV9 and TRBJ2-3, the complete variable domain is DSGVTQTPKHLITATGQRVTLRCSPRSGDLSVYWYQQSLDQGLQFLIQYYNGEERAKGNILERFSAQQFPDLHSELNLSSLELGDSALYFCASSVGSAAQDTQYFGPGTRLTVL.

The sample holds many counts of this clonotype. The chain links TRBV9 to TRBJ2-2; no reliable D call. Trimming removed 4 bases from V and 2 bases from J, with 12 bases in between. Germline CDR1 and CDR2: SGDLS and YYNGEE. The CDR3 has 15 amino acids. The CDR3 reads CASSLMLGNTGELFF. DNA of the CDR3: TGTGCCAGCAGCTTAATGCTGGGAAACACCGGGGAGCTGTTTTTT.

Ten or more counts support this clonotype. The rearrangement joins TRBV9 to TRBJ1-2; TRBD1 aligns across 8 bases. The CDR3 covers 13 residues. V dropped 4 bases and J dropped 4; count of bases not matched to a gene: 3. From germline, CDR1 is SGDLS and CDR2 YYNGEE. The DNA for the CDR3 is TGTGCCAGCAGCTATACAGGGGGCTATGGCTACACCTTC. Translated: CASSYTGGYGYTF.

This clonotype was counted many times. The chain joins TRBV9 to TRBJ1-3; D call uncertain. V lost 3 bases and J lost 0, with 7 bases in between. This CDR3 has 14 residues. The germline V gene encodes CDR1 SGDLS and CDR2 YYNGEE. CDR3 sequence reads: CASSGQSSGNTIYF. The CDR3 nucleotides read TGTGCCAGCAGCGGCCAGAGCTCTGGAAACACCATATATTTT.

This clonotype was picked up many times. The chain links TRBV9 to TRBJ2-1; possibly TRBD1 or TRBD2 for D (5 bases each). CDR1 and CDR2 from the germline V gene are SGDLS and YYNGEE. The CDR3 length is 15 residues. Between the trimmed V and J ends, which lost 3 bases and 8 bases, there was a span of 18 bases. The CDR3 nucleotides are TGTGCCAGCAGCGCCCTGGGACGTCTATTCGATGAGCAGTTCTTC. It codes for CASSALGRLFDEQFF.

This clonotype ranks as medium-sized (0.01 to 0.1%). The V gene is TRBV9, the J gene TRBJ2-5, with TRBD2 as a possible D gene (6 bases). The CDR3 runs to 13 residues. V was shortened by 0 bases and J by 7 bases, with 10 bases between the two germline ends. Germline CDR1 is SGDLS and CDR2 is YYNGEE. CDR3: CASSVGGTGTQYF. CDR3 sequence (DNA): TGTGCCAGCAGCGTAGGCGGGACGGGGACCCAGTACTTC.

This clonotype was detected ten times or more. The gene calls are TRBV9 and TRBJ2-3; D uncertain. V was clipped by 0 bases and J by 3 bases, with 11 bases between them. This CDR3 is 15 amino acids long. Germline lookup yields CDR1 SGDLS and CDR2 YYNGEE. The CDR3: CASSVGQFYTDTQYF. The CDR3 nucleotides are TGTGCCAGCAGCGTAGGGCAGTTTTATACAGATACGCAGTATTTT. The full variable domain, its missing parts supplied by reference TRBV9 and TRBJ2-3, is DSGVTQTPKHLITATGQRVTLRCSPRSGDLSVYWYQQSLDQGLQFLIQYYNGEERAKGNILERFSAQQFPDLHSELNLSSLELGDSALYFCASSVGQFYTDTQYFGPGTRLTVL.

This clonotype has ten or more counts. The chain links TRBV12-1 to TRBJ2-3; the table assigns TRBD1, which was not confirmed against the DNA. TRBV12-1 is a documented pseudogene. The CDR3 is made up of 11 amino acids. Here the CDR3 DNA reads TGTGCCAGCACCAAGGGGGATACGCAGTATTTT. It encodes CASTKGDTQYF.

By proportion, this clonotype is medium-sized (0.01 to 0.1%). The chain is built from TRBV9 and TRBJ2-7; 7 positions match TRBD1. Germline V gene data show CDR1 as SGDLS and CDR2 as YYNGEE. The CDR3 loop spans 15 amino acids. Trimming cost V 4 bases and J 0 bases; bases outside gene matches: 7. DNA of the CDR3: TGTGCCAGCAGCCCTCGACAGGGCCCCTCCTACGAGCAGTACTTC. Protein product: CASSPRQGPSYEQYF.

This clonotype was counted ten times or more. The chain links TRBV9 to TRBJ2-2, with D possibly being TRBD1 (6 bases). Germline V lookup: CDR1 SGDLS, CDR2 YYNGEE. The V gene lost 0 bases and the J gene lost 3 bases, with 12 bases spanning the gap. The CDR3 length is 16 residues. The CDR3 spells CASSVGSQGDTGELFF. The CDR3 DNA is TGTGCCAGCAGCGTAGGGTCACAGGGTGACACCGGGGAGCTGTTTTTT.

By proportion, this clonotype is medium-sized. The rearrangement joins TRBV9 to TRBJ1-2, with D possibly TRBD1 on 5 matching bases. Trimming took off 4 bases at V and 8 bases at J, with 21 bases between the two ends. The CDR3 length is 15 residues. Germline V gene lookup returns CDR1 SGDLS and CDR2 YYNGEE. CDR3 coding DNA: TGTGCCAGCAGCCCCGGGACGTTCCGTTTAGGCGGCTACACCTTC. Residues: CASSPGTFRLGGYTF.

This clonotype was counted many times. CDR3 region: CASNWGTDTDTQYF. CDR3 coding DNA: TGTGCCAGCAACTGGGGGACAGACACAGATACGCAGTATTTT. The genes are TRBV9 and TRBJ2-3; 7 bases agree with TRBD1. CDR1 and CDR2 from the germline V gene are SGDLS and YYNGEE. The CDR3 loop spans 14 amino acids. Germline trimming cut 6 bases from V and 2 bases from J; bases unmatched to any gene: 6.

In its sample, this clonotype was seen many times. V and J are TRBV9 and TRBJ2-2; D may be TRBD2 (5 bases). V was clipped by 4 bases and J by 6 bases, with 16 bases between them. From germline, CDR1 is SGDLS and CDR2 YYNGEE. The length of the CDR3 is 15 residues. The CDR3 DNA follows: TGTGCCAGCAGCTCCCGGGATGGTTACGCCGGGGAGCTGTTTTTT. Translated, it gives CASSSRDGYAGELFF. Complete variable domain (other parts from reference TRBV9 and TRBJ2-2): DSGVTQTPKHLITATGQRVTLRCSPRSGDLSVYWYQQSLDQGLQFLIQYYNGEERAKGNILERFSAQQFPDLHSELNLSSLELGDSALYFCASSSRDGYAGELFFGEGSRLTVL.

The table lists this clonotype with many counts. The chain uses TRBV9 and TRBJ1-3; D possibly corresponds to TRBD1 (5 bases). The CDR3 is made up of 13 amino acids. Trimming pared 4 bases from V and 7 bases from J, leaving 12 bases between. Germline CDR1 reads SGDLS; CDR2 reads YYNGEE. The CDR3 DNA reads as TGTGCCAGCAGCCCCCCAGGGATTAACACCATATATTTT. Amino acids: CASSPPGINTIYF.

This clonotype was observed many times. The chain couples TRBV9 to TRBJ2-5; TRBD2 might be the D (5 bases). The length of the CDR3 is 18 residues. The V gene's germline CDR1 is SGDLS and CDR2 YYNGEE. The V end was cut by 0 bases, the J end by 5 bases, with 23 bases between. The DNA of the CDR3 is TGTGCCAGCAGCGTAGGCCCCACAAGCCGGGGTATTAGGGAGACCCAGTACTTC. It translates to CASSVGPTSRGIRETQYF.

This clonotype showed up many times. The chain recombines TRBV9 with TRBJ1-2, with a weak D call TRBD1 (5 bases). Germline CDR1 and CDR2: SGDLS and YYNGEE. The CDR3 is 15 amino acids. V was pared by 0 bases and J by 8 bases, with 17 bases between. The CDR3 sequence is CASSVEATREGGYTF. The DNA for the CDR3 is TGTGCCAGCAGCGTAGAGGCAACCAGGGAAGGGGGCTACACCTTC. Full variable domain (missing parts from reference TRBV9 and TRBJ1-2): DSGVTQTPKHLITATGQRVTLRCSPRSGDLSVYWYQQSLDQGLQFLIQYYNGEERAKGNILERFSAQQFPDLHSELNLSSLELGDSALYFCASSVEATREGGYTFGSGTRLTVV.

This clonotype was counted at least ten times. The rearrangement uses TRBV9 and TRBJ1-4; possible D gene TRBD1, 6 bases. V was shortened by 4 bases and J by 5 bases, with 18 bases between the two germline ends. This CDR3 is built from 16 residues. Germline CDR1 and CDR2: SGDLS and YYNGEE. This chain's CDR3 is CASSYQGGGPNEKLFF. The CDR3 coding sequence is TGTGCCAGCAGCTACCAAGGGGGGGGCCCAAATGAAAAACTGTTTTTT.

This clonotype was picked up many times. This chain uses TRBV9 with TRBJ2-6; D possibly corresponds to TRBD1 (6 bases). The ends were cut back, 3 bases at V and 0 bases at J, with 10 bases in the middle. The germline gives CDR1 SGDLS, CDR2 YYNGEE. This CDR3 is built from 16 residues. The CDR3: CASSGAGVSGANVLTF. The CDR3 DNA sequence: TGTGCCAGCAGCGGGGCAGGGGTCTCTGGGGCCAACGTCCTGACTTTC.

This clonotype was detected ten times or more. V gene TRBV9 combines with J gene TRBJ2-2; maybe TRBD1 (6 bases). The V gene lost 7 bases and the J gene lost 1 base, with 11 bases spanning the gap. Per the germline V gene, CDR1 is SGDLS and CDR2 is YYNGEE. CDR3 size: 14 residues. This chain's CDR3 is CASADRLNTGELFF. CDR3 DNA: TGTGCCAGCGCCGACAGGCTGAACACCGGGGAGCTGTTTTTT.

This clonotype appeared many times. The chain couples TRBV21-1 to TRBJ1-2; the DNA was not compared with TRBD1, the D call given in the table. TRBV21-1 has pseudogene status. The CDR3 has 17 residues. CDR3: CASSKTSYRVGDYGYTF. The CDR3 bases are TGTGCCAGCAGCAAAACCTCCTACAGGGTGGGCGACTATGGCTACACCTTC.

At least ten counts were recorded for this clonotype. The gene calls are TRBV9 and TRBJ2-1, with D maybe TRBD2 (6 bases). The germline V and J ends were trimmed by 0 bases and 6 bases, with 13 bases remaining between them. This CDR3 comprises 15 residues. From germline, CDR1 is SGDLS and CDR2 YYNGEE. The CDR3 here is CASSVATSIRNEQFF. The DNA for the CDR3 is TGTGCCAGCAGCGTAGCTACTAGCATACGCAATGAGCAGTTCTTC.

The chain carries TRBV9 and TRBJ2-3; 11 positions agree with TRBD2. CDR3 length equals 16 residues. Germline CDR1 SGDLS, CDR2 YYNGEE. V trimming: 2 bases; J trimming: 1 base; junction bases outside the gene matches: 3. The CDR3 here is CASSVVTSGGTDTQYF. CDR3 nucleotides: TGTGCCAGCAGCGTTGTGACTAGCGGGGGCACAGATACGCAGTATTTT.

This clonotype was observed at least ten times. The V gene is TRBV9, the J gene TRBJ2-7; D is perhaps TRBD1 (5 bases). Trimming removed 3 bases at V and 6 bases at J, with 7 bases between. The germline gives CDR1 SGDLS, CDR2 YYNGEE. The CDR3 spans 11 residues. DNA for the CDR3: TGTGCCAGCAGCGGTGGGGCCGAGCAGTACTTC. This sequence encodes CASSGGAEQYF.

This clonotype was counted at least ten times. J is TRBJ2-2 and V is TRBV9, with TRBD2 identical over 11 bases. With V trimmed by 4 bases and J by 4 bases, 6 bases remained unmatched. This CDR3 region has 16 residues. CDR1 and CDR2 (germline): SGDLS, YYNGEE. CDR3 sequence: CASSNLAGGVTGELFF. The DNA of the CDR3 is TGTGCCAGCAGCAACTTAGCGGGGGGGGTCACCGGGGAGCTGTTTTTT.